Below are 2 T cell receptor beta chains sequenced from a single sample in a study of blood T cell repertoires in COVID-19. The method was immunoSEQ multiplex PCR; TCRdb's version includes in-frame clones alone and lacks a portion of them. Of roughly 180,000 clones listed, over 70% are singletons. The sample comprised PBMCs or T cells enriched from blood (not recorded which). All receptors come from a man between 60 and 75 years old who had been exposed to COVID-19.

On this clone itself: The sample has other DNA sequences that encode this CDR3 too. CDR3 amino acids: CASSYENYGYTF. CDR3 DNA: TGTGCCAGCAGTTATGAGAACTATGGCTACACCTTC. V and J are TRBV6-2 or TRBV6-3 and TRBJ1-2; no definite D call. The germline CDR1 and CDR2 sequences are MNHEY and SVGEGT. The V end lost 3 bases, the J end lost 2 bases, and 4 bases lay between the germline ends. The length of the CDR3 is 12 residues.

This chain joins TRBV25-1 and TRBJ2-3; D is possibly TRBD2 (6 bases). Deletions cut 10 bases from V and 5 bases from J, with 22 bases between. Germline CDR1 is MGHDK and CDR2 is SYGVNS. This CDR3 comprises 15 residues. The chain's CDR3 is CANRVGVGGGDTQYF. DNA for the CDR3: TGTGCCAACCGCGTTGGGGTGGGAGGTGGAGATACGCAGTATTTT.